The 5 T cell receptor beta chains below all came from one sample that was sequenced in a study of STAT5B mutations in CD4+ large granular lymphocyte leukemia. TCRdb's copy holds only in-frame clones and misses some; the assay was immunoSEQ multiplex PCR. The top ten hold around 0.38% of the sample, which has fewer than 40,000 clones, 70% to 90% seen once. Source material: CD4+ T cells from blood buffy coats. These receptors all come from a human donor in good health.

This clone appeared once. The chain links TRBV10-3 to TRBJ2-7; D perhaps matches TRBD2 (6 bases). The CDR3 contains 14 residues. The germline V gene encodes CDR1 ENHRY and CDR2 SYGVKD. Trimming cost V 4 bases and J 0 bases, with 10 bases left between them. The CDR3 nucleotides read TGTGCCATCAGTGCGGGGGTTAGCTCCTACGAGCAGTACTTC. It is translated as CAISAGVSSYEQYF.

The chain carries TRBV11-3 and TRBJ1-2, with 10 bases that match TRBD1. The CDR3 totals 15 residues. V lost 5 bases and J lost 1; bases outside the gene matches: 4. CDR1 SGHNT and CDR2 YENEEA come from the germline V gene. CDR3 sequence reads: CASSKDRGDNYGYTF. CDR3 nucleotides: TGTGCCAGCAGCAAGGACAGGGGGGATAACTATGGCTACACCTTC.

The genes are TRBV11-2 and TRBJ2-3; a weak D match, TRBD2 (5 bases). Deletions cut 4 bases from V and 5 bases from J, with 16 bases between. Germline loops: CDR1 SGHAT, CDR2 FQNNGV. The CDR3 is 15 residues long. The DNA for the CDR3 is TGTGCCAGCAGCTCTTCAAGGCTAGCAGTAGATACGCAGTATTTT. This codes for CASSSSRLAVDTQYF.

V gene TRBV19 combines with J gene TRBJ2-1; perhaps D is TRBD1 or TRBD2 (5 bases each). The CDR3 contains 18 residues. The V gene lost 5 bases and the J gene lost 1 base, with 21 bases spanning the gap. The germline V gene encodes CDR1 LNHDA and CDR2 SQIVND (reference sequence). For the CDR3, the DNA is TGTGCCAGTAGTTTCACACCGGGGACGGTGCTTTCCTACAATGAGCAGTTCTTC. This codes for CASSFTPGTVLSYNEQFF.

The chain has TRBV5-8 and TRBJ2-2, with a tentative D call TRBD2 (5 bases). The CDR3 runs 16 residues. Trimming cost V 6 bases and J 0 bases, with 15 bases left between them. Germline V gene lookup returns CDR1 SGHTS and CDR2 YDEGEE. CDR3 DNA: TGTGCCAGCACTCGCCTGGTGGGAGCGAACACCGGGGAGCTGTTTTTT. This codes for CASTRLVGANTGELFF. Combining the CDR3 with reference TRBV5-8 and TRBJ2-2 gives the whole variable domain EAGVTQSPTHLIKTRGQQATLRCSPISGHTSVYWYQQALGLGLQFLLWYDEGEERNRGNFPPRFSGRQFPNYSSELNVNALELEDSALYLCASTRLVGANTGELFFGEGSRLTVL.